This entry concerns a single T cell receptor (beta chain). The data derive from a study of blood T cell repertoires in COVID-19. Study context: PBMCs, B-cell-depleted T cells, or T cells provided the cDNA or gDNA that made up the material.

V shed 1 base and J 9 bases; nucleotides not matched to a gene: 5. This CDR3 comprises 14 residues. Germline V gene sequence: CDR1 SGHVS, CDR2 FQNEAQ. In the authors' methods: By means of reference gene primer amplification, nucleated cell counts were estimated. Repertoires were generated with immunoSEQ multiplex PCR, while TCRdb's copy carries only in-frame clones and drops some. Clone size and V and J calls were adopted from that table, with D and trimming inferred from the DNA. The sample lists approximately 220,000 clones; 70% to 90% were seen once. This chain uses TRBV7-8 with TRBJ2-1; 8 nucleotides match TRBD1. The sample taken for sequencing was peripheral blood. The receptor comes from a woman aged 45-59 years with acute or convalescent COVID-19. CDR3 nucleotides: TGTGCCAGCAGCTTAGACAGGGGGTGGGGTGAGCAGTTCTTC. This sequence encodes CASSLDRGWGEQFF.